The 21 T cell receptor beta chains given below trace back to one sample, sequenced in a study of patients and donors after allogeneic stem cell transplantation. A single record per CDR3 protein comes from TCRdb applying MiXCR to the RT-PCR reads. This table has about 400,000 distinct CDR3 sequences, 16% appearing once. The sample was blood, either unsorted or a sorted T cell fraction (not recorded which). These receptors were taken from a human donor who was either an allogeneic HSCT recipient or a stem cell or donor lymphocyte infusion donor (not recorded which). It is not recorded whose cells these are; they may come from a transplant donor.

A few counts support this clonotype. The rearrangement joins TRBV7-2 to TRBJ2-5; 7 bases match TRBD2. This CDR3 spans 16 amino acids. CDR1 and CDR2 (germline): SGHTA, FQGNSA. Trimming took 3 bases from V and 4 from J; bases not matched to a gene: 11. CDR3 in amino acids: CASSFRDRGVRETQYF. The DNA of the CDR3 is TGTGCCAGCAGCTTCCGGGACCGGGGGGTGAGAGAGACCCAGTACTTC.

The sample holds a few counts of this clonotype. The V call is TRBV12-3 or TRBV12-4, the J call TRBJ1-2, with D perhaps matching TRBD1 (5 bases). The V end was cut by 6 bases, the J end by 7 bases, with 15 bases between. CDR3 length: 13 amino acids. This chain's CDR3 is CASRLTSGGGYTF. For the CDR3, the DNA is TGTGCCAGCAGATTGACATCCGGGGGTGGCTACACCTTC.

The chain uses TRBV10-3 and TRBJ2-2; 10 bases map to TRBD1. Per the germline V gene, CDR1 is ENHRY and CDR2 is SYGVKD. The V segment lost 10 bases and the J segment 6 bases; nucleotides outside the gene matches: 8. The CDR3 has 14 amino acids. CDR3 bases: TGTGCCACCTCGGGACAGGGGTTTTCCGGGGAGCTGTTTTTT. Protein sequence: CATSGQGFSGELFF.

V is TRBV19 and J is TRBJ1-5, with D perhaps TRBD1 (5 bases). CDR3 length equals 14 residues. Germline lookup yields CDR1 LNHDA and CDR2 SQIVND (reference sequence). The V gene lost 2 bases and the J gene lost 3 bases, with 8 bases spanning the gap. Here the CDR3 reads CASSIKGANQPQHF. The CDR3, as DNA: TGTGCCAGTAGTATAAAAGGGGCCAATCAGCCCCAGCATTTT.

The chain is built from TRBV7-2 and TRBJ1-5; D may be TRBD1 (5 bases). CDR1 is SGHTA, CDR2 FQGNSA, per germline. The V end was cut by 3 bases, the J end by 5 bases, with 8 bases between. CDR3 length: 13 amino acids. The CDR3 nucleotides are TGTGCCAGCAGCTTGGGACCGCATCAGCCCCAGCATTTT. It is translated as CASSLGPHQPQHF.

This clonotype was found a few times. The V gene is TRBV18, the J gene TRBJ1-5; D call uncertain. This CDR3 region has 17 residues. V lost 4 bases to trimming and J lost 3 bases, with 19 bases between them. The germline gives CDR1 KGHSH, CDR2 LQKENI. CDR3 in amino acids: CASSRTKRTSDNQPQHF. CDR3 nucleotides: TGTGCCAGCTCACGTACGAAACGGACTAGCGACAATCAGCCCCAGCATTTT.

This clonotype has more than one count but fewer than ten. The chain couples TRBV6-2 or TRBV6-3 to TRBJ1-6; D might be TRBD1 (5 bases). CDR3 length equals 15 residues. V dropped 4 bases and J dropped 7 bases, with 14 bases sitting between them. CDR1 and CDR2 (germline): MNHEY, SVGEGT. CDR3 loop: CASSSQGPENSPLHF. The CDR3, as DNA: TGTGCCAGCAGTTCGCAGGGTCCGGAGAATTCACCCCTCCACTTT.

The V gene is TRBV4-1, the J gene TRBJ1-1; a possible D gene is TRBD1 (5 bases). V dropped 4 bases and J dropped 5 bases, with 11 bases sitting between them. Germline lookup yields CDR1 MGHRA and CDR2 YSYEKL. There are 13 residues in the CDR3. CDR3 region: CASSLFQGTEAFF. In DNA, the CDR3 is TGCGCCAGCAGCCTCTTCCAGGGAACTGAAGCTTTCTTT.

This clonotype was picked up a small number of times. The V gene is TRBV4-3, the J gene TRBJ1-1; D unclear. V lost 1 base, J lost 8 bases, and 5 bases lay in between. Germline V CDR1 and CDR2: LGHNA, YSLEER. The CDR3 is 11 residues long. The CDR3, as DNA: TGCGCCAGCAGCCAAGGTTGGGAAGCTTTCTTT. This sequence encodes CASSQGWEAFF.

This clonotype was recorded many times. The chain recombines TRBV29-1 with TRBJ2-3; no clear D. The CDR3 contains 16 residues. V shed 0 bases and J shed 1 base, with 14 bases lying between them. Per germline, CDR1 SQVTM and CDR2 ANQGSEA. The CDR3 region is CSVEDSTGWGTDTQYF. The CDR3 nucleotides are TGCAGCGTTGAAGATAGTACCGGGTGGGGCACAGATACGCAGTATTTT.

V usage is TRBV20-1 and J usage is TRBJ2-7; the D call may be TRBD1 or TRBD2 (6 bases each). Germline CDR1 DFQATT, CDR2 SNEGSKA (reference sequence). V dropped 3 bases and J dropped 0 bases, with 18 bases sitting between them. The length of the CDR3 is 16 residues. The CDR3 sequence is CSASGAPGAFSYEQYF. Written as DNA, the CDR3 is TGCAGTGCTAGTGGCGCGCCGGGGGCGTTCTCCTACGAGCAGTACTTC.

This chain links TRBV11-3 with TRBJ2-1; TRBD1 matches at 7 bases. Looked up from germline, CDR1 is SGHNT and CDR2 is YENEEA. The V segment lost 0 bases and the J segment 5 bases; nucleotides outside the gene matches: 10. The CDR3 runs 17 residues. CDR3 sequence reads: CASSLDRRAGGNNEQFF. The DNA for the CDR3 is TGTGCCAGCAGCTTAGATCGACGGGCAGGGGGAAACAATGAGCAGTTCTTC.

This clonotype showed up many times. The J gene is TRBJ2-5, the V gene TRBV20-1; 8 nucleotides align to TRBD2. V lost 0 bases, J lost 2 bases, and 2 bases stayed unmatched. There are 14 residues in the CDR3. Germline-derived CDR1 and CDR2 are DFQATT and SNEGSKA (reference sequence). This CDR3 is CSAREGTRQETQYF. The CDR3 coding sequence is TGCAGTGCTAGAGAGGGGACTAGACAAGAGACCCAGTACTTC.

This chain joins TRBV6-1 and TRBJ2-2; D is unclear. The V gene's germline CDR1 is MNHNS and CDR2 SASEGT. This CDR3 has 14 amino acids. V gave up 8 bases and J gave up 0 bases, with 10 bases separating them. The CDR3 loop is CASLTSPNTGELFF. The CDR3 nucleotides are TGTGCCAGCCTCACGTCGCCGAACACCGGGGAGCTGTTTTTT.

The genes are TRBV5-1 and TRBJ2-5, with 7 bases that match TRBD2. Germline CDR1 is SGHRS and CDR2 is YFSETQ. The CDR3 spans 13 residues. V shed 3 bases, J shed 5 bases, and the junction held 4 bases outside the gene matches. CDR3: CASSSAGTETQYF. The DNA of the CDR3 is TGCGCCAGCAGCTCAGCGGGAACCGAGACCCAGTACTTC.

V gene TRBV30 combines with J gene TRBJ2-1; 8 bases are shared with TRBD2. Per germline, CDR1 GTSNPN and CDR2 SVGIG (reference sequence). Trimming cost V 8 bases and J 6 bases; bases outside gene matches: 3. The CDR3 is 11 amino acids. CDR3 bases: TGTGCCCTCGGGAGGGGCAATGAGCAGTTCTTC. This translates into CALGRGNEQFF.

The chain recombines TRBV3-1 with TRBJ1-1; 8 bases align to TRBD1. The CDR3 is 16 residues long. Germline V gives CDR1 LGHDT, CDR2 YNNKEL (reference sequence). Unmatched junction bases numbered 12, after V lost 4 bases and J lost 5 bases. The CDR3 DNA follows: TGTGCCAGCAGCCCCTGGGGACAGGACGCAGGGACTGAAGCTTTCTTT. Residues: CASSPWGQDAGTEAFF.

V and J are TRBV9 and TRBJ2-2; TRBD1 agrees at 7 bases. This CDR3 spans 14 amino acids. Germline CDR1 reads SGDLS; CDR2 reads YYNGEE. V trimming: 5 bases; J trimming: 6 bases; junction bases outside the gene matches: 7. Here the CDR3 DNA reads TGTGCCAGCAGTCCCCTCCAGGGGGCCGGGGAGCTGTTTTTT. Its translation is CASSPLQGAGELFF.

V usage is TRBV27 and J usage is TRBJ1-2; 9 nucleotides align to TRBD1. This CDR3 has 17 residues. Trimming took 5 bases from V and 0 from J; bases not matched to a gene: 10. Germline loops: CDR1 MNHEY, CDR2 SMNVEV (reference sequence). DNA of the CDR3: TGTGCCAGCAGTCCCCGGACAGGGGCCACGACTAACTATGGCTACACCTTC. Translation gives CASSPRTGATTNYGYTF.

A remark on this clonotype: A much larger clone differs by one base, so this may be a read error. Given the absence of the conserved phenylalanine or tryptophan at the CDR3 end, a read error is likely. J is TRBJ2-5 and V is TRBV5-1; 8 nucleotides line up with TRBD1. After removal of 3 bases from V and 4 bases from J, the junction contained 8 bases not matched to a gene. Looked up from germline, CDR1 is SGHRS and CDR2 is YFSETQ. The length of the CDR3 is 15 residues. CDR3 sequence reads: CASSSDDRGGETQYS. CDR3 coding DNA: TGCGCCAGCAGCTCCGACGACAGGGGAGGAGAGACCCAGTACTCC.

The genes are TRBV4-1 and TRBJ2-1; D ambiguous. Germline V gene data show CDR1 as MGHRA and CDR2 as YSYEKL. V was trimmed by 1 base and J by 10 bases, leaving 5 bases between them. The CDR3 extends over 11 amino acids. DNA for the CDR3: TGCGCCAGCAGCCAAGGGTGGGAGCAGTTCTTC. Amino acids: CASSQGWEQFF.